These T cell receptor beta chains were read from a single sample in a study of blood T cell repertoires in COVID-19. The repertoire was sequenced with immunoSEQ multiplex PCR; TCRdb's copy has only in-frame clones and lacks some. The table lists approximately 380,000 clones, roughly 91% of them singletons. Sequencing input: PBMCs or T cells enriched from blood (not recorded which). The receptors were gathered from a woman younger than 35 who had recovered from COVID-19. The CDR3 runs from the conserved cysteine through the conserved F or W.

j_gene	v_gene	CDR3aa
TRBJ2-7	TRBV28	CASSFQPRTSGGSGWYEQYF
TRBJ2-3	TRBV11-3	CASSYTLTGAADTQYF
TRBJ1-5	TRBV29-1	CSVQGGLNQPQHF
TRBJ2-7	TRBV4-1	CASSQEPGLAYEQYF
TRBJ1-1	TRBV6-1	CASSDFGGTEAFF
TRBJ2-1	TRBV11-2	CASSRGGIDEQFF
TRBJ1-3	TRBV18	CASSPLTASDTIYF
TRBJ2-1	TRBV6-5	CASRPIAGGQDEQFF
TRBJ2-3	TRBV5-4	CASSLQGGTDTQYF
TRBJ2-3	TRBV4-3	CASSQDFSGGTPDTQYF
TRBJ1-1	TRBV6-5	CASSLRTGRDTEAFF
TRBJ1-4	TRBV7-9	CASSPDTVNEKLFF
TRBJ2-2	TRBV6-2/TRBV6-3	CASSSRSLTYVAGRTGELFF
TRBJ1-2	TRBV7-9	CASSLQAGGIKGYTF
TRBJ2-1	TRBV15	CATQGYNEQFF
TRBJ1-1	TRBV9	CASSPDRGTEAFF
TRBJ2-2	TRBV7-9	CASRYGDIGSGELFF
TRBJ1-5	TRBV5-5	CASSLVAGGNQPQHF
TRBJ1-5	TRBV21-1	CASRHGTDNQPQHF
TRBJ1-2	TRBV14	CASSQYQGADYGYTF
TRBJ2-3	TRBV9	CASSFRLAVFPDTQYF
TRBJ1-1	TRBV15	CATSPGLNTEAFF
TRBJ2-2	TRBV3-1/TRBV3-2	CASSQDRLAGAGELFF
TRBJ1-2	TRBV5-6	CASSFDKNYGYTF
TRBJ1-6	TRBV9	CASSVDPGRVPSPLHF
TRBJ1-5	TRBV19	CASSILGTGANQPQHF
TRBJ1-1	TRBV28	CASNAVTMNTEAFF
TRBJ1-2	TRBV5-1	CASSLDIYYGYTF
TRBJ1-4	TRBV25-1	CASNPGGEKLFF
TRBJ1-2	TRBV5-4	CASSKIMDWEEYGYTF
TRBJ1-5	TRBV6-1	CASSDHSNSNQPQHF